The sample holds many counts of the clone carrying this T cell receptor beta chain. Its antigen is as yet unknown. The data derive from a study of response to subunit inactivated influenza vaccine. General observations from the study: Each seasonal flu vaccination may recruit only limited new T cells, authors suggested.

The CDR3 has 16 residues. From germline, CDR1 is SGHTA and CDR2 FQGNSA. The trim removed 5 bases at V and 1 base at J, leaving 3 bases unmatched. A single record per CDR3 protein comes from TCRdb applying MiXCR to the RT-PCR reads. The repertoire holds 400,000 to 650,000 distinct CDR3 sequences, with roughly 7.6% as singletons. The input for sequencing was PBMCs from blood, taken roughly 24 months after vaccination. This TCR came from a man aged 50 to 69 who received an inactivated influenza vaccine. The chain couples TRBV7-2 to TRBJ2-3; 13 bases match TRBD2. This CDR3 is CASSPTSGGRTDTQYF. The DNA of the CDR3 is TGTGCCAGCAGCCCGACTAGCGGGGGGCGCACAGATACGCAGTATTTT.